This T cell receptor beta chain came from a study of Tregs in tolerant kidney transplant recipients. Study-wide points: Validation in larger populations is needed because few patients were studied.

This clone was counted a few times. Its target is not known. Profiling relied on immunoSEQ multiplex PCR, and the TCRdb table lists in-frame clones only, not all of them. The data hold some 55,000 clones, with 70% to 90% observed a single time. The CDR3 totals 15 residues. V shed 3 bases and J 3 bases; nucleotides not matched to a gene: 4. Germline loops: CDR1 SGHDT, CDR2 YYEEEE. This TCR derives from a human donor who received a combined kidney and bone marrow transplant. The V and J genes are TRBV5-6 and TRBJ2-3; 10 positions match TRBD2. Specimen: Tregs from blood, collected before the transplant. CDR3 protein: CASSYGLAVTDTQYF. DNA for the CDR3: TGTGCCAGCAGCTATGGACTAGCGGTTACAGATACGCAGTATTTT.